This T cell receptor beta chain was recorded in a study of CD8 T cells in ankylosing spondylitis. Germline lookup yields CDR1 DFQATT and CDR2 SNEGSKA (reference sequence). This CDR3 comprises 15 residues. Between the trimmed V and J ends, which lost 0 bases and 3 bases, there was a span of 11 bases. Quantitative molecular-barcoded 5'-RACE generated the TCR beta libraries. TCRdb itself ran the 5' RACE reads through MiXCR, one entry per CDR3 protein. The sample carries approximately 300,000 distinct CDR3 sequences, around 18% recorded once. This chain uses TRBV20-1 with TRBJ2-2; D not resolved. The source of this sequence is a male donor with ankylosing spondylitis or in good health (not recorded which). The material sequenced was blood, either unsorted or a sorted T cell fraction (not recorded which). The CDR3 region is CSARDPGFYTGELFF. In DNA form, the CDR3 reads TGCAGTGCTAGAGATCCCGGGTTTTACACCGGGGAGCTGTTTTTT.